One and the same sample provided the 21 T cell receptor beta chains below, sequenced in a study of post-analysis software for immune sequencing data. Which antigens these TCRs recognize remains unknown. TCR beta cDNA libraries had unique molecular identifiers. Via MiXCR, TCRdb re-called the PCR reads, giving one row per CDR3 protein. The sample carries more than 500,000 distinct CDR3 sequences, around 31% recorded once. Findings of the study overall: Roughly 5 TRBV segments occurring more often in patients than controls included TRBV5-6, TRBV5-1 and TRBV20-1.

Sequencing was performed on blood. The source is a girl between 2 and 17 years old with multiple sclerosis.

The CDR3 coding sequence is TGCAGTGCCCCCCTTATAAACTCAGCTTTCTTT. Its protein product is CSAPLINSAFF. V gene TRBV20-1 combines with J gene TRBJ1-1; D is unresolved. The V and J ends lost 6 bases and 10 bases respectively, with 15 bases between them. The CDR3 spans 11 residues. The germline V gene has CDR1 DFQATT and CDR2 SNEGSKA (reference sequence).

This clonotype was observed a few times. The chain has TRBV5-6 and TRBJ1-5; 9 positions match TRBD1. This CDR3 has 16 residues. Germline loops: CDR1 SGHDT, CDR2 YYEEEE. V was pared by 4 bases and J by 1 base, with 6 bases of the junction left unmatched. For the CDR3, the DNA is TGTGCCAGCAGCGTATCGGACAGGGGAAGCAATCAGCCCCAGCATTTT. Its translation is CASSVSDRGSNQPQHF.

The sample holds a few counts of this clonotype. The chain combines TRBV5-6 with TRBJ2-3; D not certain. The ends were cut back, 1 base at V and 0 bases at J, with 12 bases in the middle. Germline CDR1 is SGHDT and CDR2 is YYEEEE. This CDR3 spans 16 amino acids. CDR3 coding DNA: TGTGCCAGCAGCTTGTGGGCGGTCCTCAGCACAGATACGCAGTATTTT. Translating gives CASSLWAVLSTDTQYF.

This clonotype has just a few counts. The rearrangement joins TRBV19 to TRBJ1-2, with 7 nucleotides matching TRBD1. V was pared by 1 base and J by 5 bases, with 7 bases of the junction left unmatched. CDR3 length: 15 residues. The germline V gene encodes CDR1 LNHDA and CDR2 SQIVND (reference sequence). In DNA form, the CDR3 reads TGTGCCAGTAGTATAGTCTCCGGGACAGATTATGGCTACACCTTC. Translated, it gives CASSIVSGTDYGYTF.

This clonotype has a count of ten or more. V is TRBV7-2 and J is TRBJ2-5, with D perhaps being TRBD1 or TRBD2 (7 bases each). The J call is doubtful: the DNA matches TRBJ2-7 better. This CDR3 is built from 13 residues. Germline-derived CDR1 and CDR2 are SGHTA and FQGNSA. CDR3 coding DNA: TGTGCCAGCAGCTTAGGCAGGGGGGGCGAGCAGTACTTC. Its translation is CASSLGRGGEQYF.

This clonotype was picked up a small number of times. The CDR3 sequence is CASSEGRDQPQHF. CDR3 DNA sequence: TGTGCCAGCAGTGAAGGGAGGGATCAGCCCCAGCATTTT. The gene calls are TRBV25-1 and TRBJ1-5, with D uncertain. The germline V gene encodes CDR1 MGHDK and CDR2 SYGVNS. Trimming took 2 bases from V and 5 from J, leaving 7 bases between them. There are 13 residues in the CDR3.

This clonotype was recorded at least ten times. V is TRBV15 and J is TRBJ2-3; 8 positions agree with TRBD1. Germline assignment: CDR1 LNHNV and CDR2 YYDKDF (reference sequence). The J segment lost 0 bases and the V segment lost 1 base, leaving 6 bases of the junction unmatched. The CDR3 extends over 17 amino acids. The CDR3 reads CATSRGQGQLSTDTQYF. The CDR3 coding sequence is TGTGCCACCAGCAGAGGACAGGGGCAGCTAAGCACAGATACGCAGTATTTT.

This clonotype has more than one count but fewer than ten. The chain uses TRBV12-3 or TRBV12-4 and TRBJ2-1; TRBD1 agrees at 7 bases. The CDR3 is 15 amino acids. J gave up 3 bases and V 6 bases, and 8 bases lay outside the gene matches. CDR3 sequence reads: CASRSGTANYNEQFF. In DNA form, the CDR3 reads TGTGCCAGCAGGTCTGGGACAGCGAACTACAATGAGCAGTTCTTC.

This clonotype was found a few times. The rearrangement uses TRBV10-3 and TRBJ2-1; tentative D call: TRBD2 (5 bases). Germline V CDR1 and CDR2: ENHRY, SYGVKD. Trimming pared 6 bases from V and 8 bases from J, leaving 20 bases between. There are 15 residues in the CDR3. The CDR3 coding sequence is TGTGCCATCAGCGAGGGTGGGAAGACCCGCGATGAGCAGTTCTTC. It codes for CAISEGGKTRDEQFF.

This clonotype has a handful of counts. The chain has TRBV6-2 or TRBV6-3 and TRBJ2-4; possible D gene TRBD2, 6 bases. Looked up from germline, CDR1 is MNHEY and CDR2 is SVGEGT. The CDR3 spans 15 residues. With 4 bases removed from V and 8 bases from J, the gap between germline ends came to 18 bases. Here the CDR3 DNA reads TGTGCCAGCAGTTCTGTCGTGAATACGGGAGACATTCAGTACTTC. Translated: CASSSVVNTGDIQYF.

This clonotype turned up a few times. In DNA form, the CDR3 reads TGTGCCAGCTCCGGGACAGACAATGAAAAACTGTTTTTT. It encodes CASSGTDNEKLFF. This chain connects TRBV18 to TRBJ1-4, with 7 bases fitting TRBD1. Germline lookup yields CDR1 KGHSH and CDR2 LQKENI. CDR3 length: 13 amino acids. The V gene end was trimmed by 6 bases and the J gene end by 5 bases; junction bases not matched to a gene: 3.

A few counts support this clonotype. CDR3: CASSHIPGLADIYEQYF. As DNA, the CDR3 is TGTGCCAGCAGTCACATCCCGGGACTAGCGGATATTTACGAGCAGTACTTC. This chain links TRBV7-9 with TRBJ2-7; 11 bases match TRBD2. The CDR3 is made up of 17 amino acids. V trimming: 6 bases; J trimming: 4 bases; junction bases outside the gene matches: 14. The germline V gene has CDR1 SEHNR and CDR2 FQNEAQ (reference sequence).

J is TRBJ2-5 and V is TRBV3-1; 7 nucleotides align to TRBD2. V lost 4 bases and J lost 2; bases outside the gene matches: 7. The germline CDR1 and CDR2 sequences are LGHDT and YNNKEL (reference sequence). The CDR3 has 15 residues. The CDR3 loop is CASSPPLAEQETQYF. The CDR3 coding sequence is TGTGCCAGCAGCCCTCCCCTAGCGGAACAAGAGACCCAGTACTTC.

V usage is TRBV4-1 and J usage is TRBJ2-1, with 7 nucleotides matching TRBD1. V was pared by 4 bases and J by 3 bases, with 6 bases of the junction left unmatched. The germline gives CDR1 MGHRA, CDR2 YSYEKL. The CDR3 has 15 amino acids. CDR3: CASSPSRDSYNEQFF. CDR3 nucleotides: TGCGCCAGCAGCCCGTCCCGGGACAGCTACAATGAGCAGTTCTTC.

As for this clonotype: This may arise from a read error, as a much more abundant clone is one base away. This chain uses TRBV6-4 with TRBJ2-1; maybe TRBD2 (6 bases). The DNA end lines up better with TRBJ2-7; the J call may be wrong. The CDR3 extends over 14 amino acids. Germline loops: CDR1 MRHNA, CDR2 SNTAGT. Here the CDR3 DNA reads TGTGCCAGCAGTGACGGGCTAGCGAACAATGAGCAGTACTTC. Translated: CASSDGLANNEQYF.

The CDR3 spells CANLAGPSTDTQYF. CDR3 nucleotide sequence: TGTGCCAACTTAGCGGGGCCCAGCACAGATACGCAGTATTTT. The chain couples TRBV2 to TRBJ2-3, with TRBD2 identical over 8 bases. With V trimmed by 10 bases and J by 0 bases, 6 bases remained unmatched. Germline V gene sequence: CDR1 SNHLY, CDR2 FYNNEI. There are 14 residues in the CDR3.

This clonotype was counted a few times. V gene TRBV5-6 combines with J gene TRBJ2-3; D not certain. Germline V gene lookup returns CDR1 SGHDT and CDR2 YYEEEE. Trimming removed 4 bases from V and 2 bases from J, with 11 bases in between. The CDR3 is 14 residues long. CDR3 amino acids: CASSPYSYTDTQYF. In nucleotides, the CDR3 is TGTGCCAGCAGCCCTTACAGTTACACAGATACGCAGTATTTT.

This clonotype was detected ten times or more. The chain couples TRBV7-9 to TRBJ1-2; a possible D gene is TRBD1 (5 bases). CDR3 length: 15 amino acids. V lost 3 bases, J lost 1 base, and 12 bases lay in between. The germline V gene has CDR1 SEHNR and CDR2 FQNEAQ (reference sequence). The CDR3 DNA sequence: TGTGCCAGCAGCTTTGCGGACACCTTTAACTATGGCTACACCTTC. This encodes CASSFADTFNYGYTF. Full variable domain (outside the CDR3, taken from reference TRBV7-9 and TRBJ1-2): DTGVSQNPRHKITKRGQNVTFRCDPISEHNRLYWYRQTLGQGPEFLTYFQNEAQLEKSRLLSDRFSAERPKGSFSTLEIQRTEQGDSAMYLCASSFADTFNYGYTFGSGTRLTVV.

This clonotype was seen more than once but under ten times. The genes are TRBV3-1 and TRBJ2-3, with 9 bases that match TRBD2. The germline V gene has CDR1 LGHDT and CDR2 YNNKEL (reference sequence). This CDR3 has 15 amino acids. The junction had 6 bases not matched to a gene; V was cut back by 6 bases and J by 2 bases. The CDR3 DNA sequence: TGTGCCAGCAGTGCTAGCGGGGCCCTCACAGATACGCAGTATTTT. This encodes CASSASGALTDTQYF.

The gene calls are TRBV6-1 and TRBJ2-1; 13 bases are a match to TRBD2. Germline trimming cut 6 bases from V and 1 base from J; bases unmatched to any gene: 12. This CDR3 has 19 residues. Germline-derived CDR1 and CDR2 are MNHNS and SASEGT. The CDR3 is CASRVLAGGGDGSYNEQFF. Written as DNA, the CDR3 is TGTGCCAGCAGGGTACTAGCGGGGGGGGGCGACGGGTCCTACAATGAGCAGTTCTTC.

The chain employs TRBV10-3 and TRBJ2-1, with 8 nucleotides matching TRBD2. In germline, CDR1 is ENHRY, CDR2 SYGVKD. This CDR3 comprises 14 residues. V was clipped by 7 bases and J by 3 bases; unmatched bases: 5. The CDR3 reads CAIKELAVYNEQFF. The CDR3 region has the DNA TGTGCCATCAAGGAACTAGCGGTCTACAATGAGCAGTTCTTC.